These 13 T cell receptor beta chains were all obtained from the same sample, sequenced in a study of T cell repertoires in cytomegalovirus infection. TCRdb fed the reads into MiXCR, producing one record per CDR3 protein. The profile covers more than 85,000 distinct CDR3 sequences, with 25% to 35% appearing a single time and approximately 78% taken by the ten largest. These TCRs are of unknown antigen specificity. Source: CD8+ T cells from cultured PBMCs, taken from culture after CMV antigen stimulation. These receptors originate from a human donor in good health (CMV status not recorded). Some clones in this sample may be carry-over from other donors' samples.

Ten or more counts support this clonotype. The chain couples TRBV7-9 to TRBJ2-5, with D perhaps matching TRBD1 (5 bases). The CDR3 has 14 residues. Trimming removed 5 bases at V and 0 bases at J, with 10 bases between. Germline V gene data show CDR1 as SEHNR and CDR2 as FQNEAQ (reference sequence). The CDR3, as DNA: TGTGCCAGCAGCCGCGTGACAGACCAAGAGACCCAGTACTTC. This sequence encodes CASSRVTDQETQYF.

This clonotype was counted ten times or more. The chain links TRBV7-8 to TRBJ2-1, with TRBD1 identical over 7 bases. The junction had 8 bases not matched to a gene; V was cut back by 5 bases and J by 10 bases. This CDR3 is 13 amino acids long. Per germline, CDR1 SGHVS and CDR2 FQNEAQ. The CDR3 nucleotides read TGTGCCAGCAGCATAGGGACAGAGGGAGAGCAGTTCTTC. Its protein is CASSIGTEGEQFF.

In this sample, this clonotype turned up many times. J is TRBJ1-1 and V is TRBV6-1; tentatively, D is TRBD1 (5 bases). Trimming removed 5 bases at V and 6 bases at J, with 10 bases between. This CDR3 region has 12 residues. CDR1 is MNHNS, CDR2 SASEGT, per germline. The CDR3 reads CASSPDRPEAFF. The CDR3 region has the DNA TGTGCCAGCAGTCCTGACAGACCTGAAGCTTTCTTT.

The chain joins TRBV10-3 to TRBJ1-5, with D perhaps TRBD1 (5 bases). The CDR3 is 19 residues long. CDR1 and CDR2 (germline): ENHRY, SYGVKD. V lost 3 bases, J lost 7 bases, and 28 bases lay in between. Here the CDR3 DNA reads TGTGCCATCAGTGACTTCCTACTTAGCCCACAGGTAGGAGACCAGCCCCAGCATTTT. Translation gives CAISDFLLSPQVGDQPQHF.

The chain couples TRBV3-1 to TRBJ2-1; tentative D call: TRBD1 (7 bases). CDR3 length: 17 amino acids. The ends were cut back, 0 bases at V and 4 bases at J, with 16 bases in the middle. Germline V lookup: CDR1 LGHDT, CDR2 YNNKEL (reference sequence). CDR3 in amino acids: CASSQDTGEVLYNEQFF. The CDR3 bases are TGTGCCAGCAGCCAAGATACAGGGGAGGTGTTGTACAATGAGCAGTTCTTC.

Regarding this clonotype: The junction does not match germline at one end; this may be a read error. This rearrangement joins TRBV7-3 to TRBJ2-5; TRBD2 matches 10 bases. The CDR3 runs 15 residues. Germline CDR1 reads SGHTA; CDR2 reads FQGTGA. The DNA for the CDR3 is TGTGTCAGCAGCGCTAGCGGGGGAGTAAAAGAGACCCAGTACTTC. Its translation: CVSSASGGVKETQYF.

This clonotype was detected only a few times. The gene calls are TRBV12-3 or TRBV12-4 and TRBJ2-7; D remains unclear. The CDR3 has 13 residues. Trimming stripped 6 bases from V and 2 bases from J, with 11 bases between. The CDR3 spells CASRPPGTYEQYF. The DNA for the CDR3 is TGTGCCAGCAGACCGCCAGGAACCTACGAGCAGTACTTC.

This clonotype turned up a few times. The genes are TRBV20-1 and TRBJ2-5, with 10 nucleotides matching TRBD1. CDR1 is DFQATT, CDR2 SNEGSKA, per germline (reference sequence). V trimming: 6 bases; J trimming: 4 bases; junction bases outside the gene matches: 11. The CDR3 loop spans 15 amino acids. The CDR3 sequence is CSARSWGQGRETQYF. DNA for the CDR3: TGCAGTGCCCGATCCTGGGGACAGGGGAGAGAGACCCAGTACTTC.

This clonotype was recorded at least ten times. V is TRBV5-6 and J is TRBJ2-1, with 10 bases fitting TRBD1. Germline CDR1 SGHDT, CDR2 YYEEEE. There are 15 residues in the CDR3. J was trimmed by 6 bases and V by 4 bases; bases with no gene match: 7. Here the CDR3 DNA reads TGTGCCAGCAGCGGGGGGACAGGGGACATCAATGAGCAGTTCTTC. Protein sequence: CASSGGTGDINEQFF. Complete variable domain (other parts from reference TRBV5-6 and TRBJ2-1): DAGVTQSPTHLIKTRGQQVTLRCSPKSGHDTVSWYQQALGQGPQFIFQYYEEEERQRGNFPDRFSGHQFPNYSSELNVNALLLGDSALYLCASSGGTGDINEQFFGPGTRLTVL.

In its sample, this clonotype was seen a few times. The rearrangement links TRBV6-6 to TRBJ1-2; D might be TRBD1 (5 bases). Trimming stripped 5 bases from V and 8 bases from J, with 9 bases between. Looked up from germline, CDR1 is MNHNY and CDR2 is SVGAGI (reference sequence). CDR3 size: 11 residues. CDR3 nucleotides: TGTGCCAGCAGTCTCGGGACGGGCTACACCTTC. Translating gives CASSLGTGYTF.

The CDR3 protein is CASRDITASSYEQYF. CDR3 in DNA: TGTGCCAGCAGGGATATCACAGCGTCCTCCTACGAGCAGTACTTC. The V call is TRBV7-2, the J call TRBJ2-7, with D hard to call. Germline CDR1 SGHTA, CDR2 FQGNSA. Trimming shortened V by 6 bases and J by 0 bases, and 15 bases separated the two germline ends. CDR3 length: 15 amino acids.

The CDR3 is CASSLAGATYEQYF. The CDR3 coding sequence is TGTGCCAGCAGTCTAGCGGGGGCCACCTACGAGCAGTACTTC. The chain is built from TRBV28 and TRBJ2-7; TRBD2 agrees at 10 bases. CDR1 is MDHEN, CDR2 SYDVKM, per germline. This CDR3 is built from 14 residues. After removal of 5 bases from V and 2 bases from J, the junction contained 3 bases not matched to a gene.

This chain links TRBV27 with TRBJ1-5, with 8 bases aligning to TRBD1. Unmatched junction bases numbered 5, after V lost 4 bases and J lost 6 bases. Germline V gene lookup returns CDR1 MNHEY and CDR2 SMNVEV (reference sequence). This CDR3 spans 14 amino acids. CDR3 nucleotides: TGTGCCAGCAGTTACGGACAGGGTATTCAGCCCCAGCATTTT. Translating it yields CASSYGQGIQPQHF.